What follows are 5 T cell receptor beta chains derived from one specimen sequenced in a study of control samples from healthy donors and cancer patients. The table came from immunoSEQ multiplex PCR; TCRdb's copy has only in-frame clones and leaves some out. The sample contains some 28,000 clones, just under 90% of which appear only once. The sample was PBMCs. Every receptor here comes from a woman in her forties with lung cancer.

This rearrangement joins TRBV5-5 to TRBJ1-1; possible D gene TRBD1, 5 bases. The CDR3 contains 14 residues. Per the germline V gene, CDR1 is SGHKS and CDR2 is YYEKEE (reference sequence). The ends were cut back, 5 bases at V and 1 base at J, with 12 bases in the middle. The CDR3 bases are TGTGCCAGCAGATCCGTTGGGACGAACACTGAAGCTTTCTTT. Translating gives CASRSVGTNTEAFF.

The chain has TRBV6-6 and TRBJ1-5; 7 positions match TRBD1. The CDR3 runs 14 residues. The J segment lost 7 bases and the V segment lost 5 bases, leaving 8 bases of the junction unmatched. The germline V gene has CDR1 MNHNY and CDR2 SVGAGI (reference sequence). The CDR3 here is CASSPRQGGQPQHF. The DNA of the CDR3 is TGTGCCAGCAGTCCTAGACAGGGCGGGCAGCCCCAGCATTTT.

The chain combines TRBV6-5 with TRBJ2-1; 7 bases map to TRBD2. V was pared by 5 bases and J by 6 bases, with 7 bases of the junction left unmatched. CDR1 is MNHEY, CDR2 SVGAGI, per germline. The CDR3 extends over 14 amino acids. CDR3 sequence reads: CASSHRLATNEQFF. The DNA for the CDR3 is TGTGCCAGCAGTCATAGACTAGCTACCAATGAGCAGTTCTTC.

This chain links TRBV4-2 with TRBJ2-1; D not certain. Per the germline V gene, CDR1 is LGHNA and CDR2 is YNFKEQ. Trimming cost V 0 bases and J 4 bases, with 10 bases left between them. The CDR3 has 15 amino acids. The CDR3 region is CASSQDETGYNEQFF. The CDR3, as DNA: TGTGCCAGCAGCCAAGACGAGACTGGTTACAATGAGCAGTTCTTC.

The chain carries TRBV28 and TRBJ2-1; the match to TRBD2 covers 9 bases. This CDR3 is built from 19 residues. Germline CDR1 and CDR2: MDHEN and SYDVKM. Trimming at V came to 4 bases and at J to 5 bases, leaving 18 bases not matched to a gene. CDR3 amino acids: CASSSEYIAGVVWDNEQFF. The CDR3 coding sequence is TGTGCCAGCAGTTCTGAATATATAGCGGGGGTCGTATGGGACAATGAGCAGTTCTTC.